This is a list of T cell receptor beta chains from one sample in a study of cytomegalovirus exposure and HLA in healthy donors. Measured with immunoSEQ multiplex PCR; TCRdb has only the in-frame clones, and not every one. The sample contains approximately 240,000 clones, about four fifths of which appear only once. Sequenced input: PBMCs. These receptors were obtained from a woman between 40 and 55 years old in good health and CMV-seropositive. CDR3s include the opening cysteine and the closing phenylalanine or tryptophan. The D gene is left open where the match is weak. Expanded clones get a size class; other rows say once, few or many, or leave the size out.

d_gene	v_gene	j_gene	abundance	CDR3nt	CDR3aa
NA	TRBV29-1	TRBJ2-7	once	TGCAGCGTTCGGTTGCGCGAGCAGTACTTC	CSVRLREQYF
TRBD1	TRBV27	TRBJ2-3	NA	TGTGCCAGCAGTTTCGGGACAGGGGGCACAGATACGCAGTATTTT	CASSFGTGGTDTQYF
TRBD1	TRBV9	TRBJ2-1	NA	TGTGCCAGCAGCTTACAGGGGGCTTTAAACAATGAGCAGTTCTTC	CASSLQGALNNEQFF
NA	TRBV15	TRBJ2-3	NA	TGTGCCACCAGCTATGGGCCCCCCCCCACAGATACGCAGTATTTT	CATSYGPPPTDTQYF
NA	TRBV7-2	TRBJ2-1	few	TGTGCCAGCAGCTTAGGAGGCCTTTACAATGAGCAGTTCTTC	CASSLGGLYNEQFF
TRBD1	TRBV19	TRBJ1-2	few	TGTGCCAGTAGTTCCGGACAGGGATATGGCTACACCTTC	CASSSGQGYGYTF
TRBD1	TRBV6-5	TRBJ2-7	NA	TGTGCCAGCAGTCCTCGGGACAGGGGGTCCTACGAGCAGTACTTC	CASSPRDRGSYEQYF
TRBD1	TRBV6-6	TRBJ2-6	NA	TGTGCCAGCAGTTACTCGAGGGGGCCCGGGGCCAACGTCCTGACTTTC	CASSYSRGPGANVLTF
NA	TRBV7-8	TRBJ1-6	NA	TGTGCCAGCAGCAGCCGACAGGCAGGGGATTCACCCCTCCACTTT	CASSSRQAGDSPLHF
NA	TRBV10-3	TRBJ1-1	once	TGTGCCATCAGTGATTCACAATCGAACACTGAAGCTTTCTTT	CAISDSQSNTEAFF
NA	TRBV10-2	TRBJ1-1	NA	TGCGCCAGCTCCCAGGTACCCATGAACACTGAAGCTTTCTTT	CASSQVPMNTEAFF
NA	TRBV5-6	TRBJ1-3	few	TGTGCCAGCAGCCACCGACAGGTGTTGAGAGGAAACACCATATATTTT	CASSHRQVLRGNTIYF
TRBD1	TRBV11-3	TRBJ2-3	NA	TGTGCCAGCAACAACAGGGGACGGGGAGATACGCAGTATTTT	CASNNRGRGDTQYF
TRBD1	TRBV5-1	TRBJ2-7	NA	TGCGCCAGCAGCCCAAACCCGACAGGGGGCTACGAGCAGTACTTC	CASSPNPTGGYEQYF
NA	TRBV19	TRBJ2-2	once	TGTGCCAGTAGTCCAAGGAGGGGGAACACCGGGGAGCTGTTTTTT	CASSPRRGNTGELFF
NA	TRBV18	TRBJ1-2	NA	TGTGCCAGCTCTCAATCAGGGGGCTACACCTTC	CASSQSGGYTF
TRBD2	TRBV27	TRBJ2-2	few	TGTGCCAGCAGTTGGGGGGGAACCGGGGAGCTGTTTTTT	CASSWGGTGELFF
TRBD2	TRBV30	TRBJ2-7	NA	TGTGCCTGGAGTGGGGTGCTAGCGGGGACCTACGAGCAGTACTTC	CAWSGVLAGTYEQYF
NA	TRBV6-1	TRBJ2-5	NA	TGTGCCAGCATGAGACTAGGTCGGGAGACCCAGTACTTC	CASMRLGRETQYF
TRBD1	TRBV6-5	TRBJ2-3	NA	TGTGCCAGCAGTTACCATTCAGGGGGCTCCACAGATACGCAGTATTTT	CASSYHSGGSTDTQYF
NA	TRBV15	TRBJ1-1	NA	TGTGCCACCAGCGGAGACGGTTGGGCTTTCTTT	CATSGDGWAFF
TRBD2	TRBV5-4	TRBJ2-3	few	TGTGCCAGCAGCCCTAGCGGGAGGGGGGCAGATACGCAGTATTTT	CASSPSGRGADTQYF
TRBD2	TRBV10-1	TRBJ2-7	once	TGCGCCAGCAGTCTAGCGGAGGACCACGAGCAGTACTTC	CASSLAEDHEQYF
NA	TRBV6-5	TRBJ1-2	few	TGTGCCAGCACCCTAGGGGACTATGGCTACACCTTC	CASTLGDYGYTF
TRBD2	TRBV4-1	TRBJ2-7	few	TGCGCCAGCAGCCCGACTGGGGTGGCAGCGGGGGCCTACGAGCAGTACTTC	CASSPTGVAAGAYEQYF
NA	TRBV28	TRBJ2-7	few	TGTGCCAGCCTCAATGGGGCCCGGCGGCGCCAGTACTTC	CASLNGARRRQYF
TRBD1	TRBV5-1	TRBJ1-1	NA	TGCGCCAGCAGCTTGGCCGATGGCAGGGGGATAACGGATGATGTCCCTGAAGCTTTCTTT	CASSLADGRGITDDVPEAFF
TRBD1	TRBV30	TRBJ1-6	NA	TGTGCCTGGAGTAGAGGGACAGGGGAGGCGATGAAGGATTCACCCCTCCACTTT	CAWSRGTGEAMKDSPLHF
NA	TRBV19	TRBJ1-5	NA	TGTGCAATCGCCGAGGGTTTCAATCAGCCCCAGCATTTT	CAIAEGFNQPQHF
NA	TRBV6-5	TRBJ1-3	NA	TGTGCCAGCTCAACAGGGTTCTACTCTGGAAACACCATATATTTT	CASSTGFYSGNTIYF
NA	TRBV7-2	TRBJ1-4	NA	TGTGCCAGCAGCTTACTTGGGGGGGAAAAACTGTTTTTT	CASSLLGGEKLFF
NA	TRBV12-5	TRBJ2-7	NA	TGTGCTAGTGGTCCAGGGTTCGGCGAGCAGTACTTC	CASGPGFGEQYF